This TCR beta chain was identified during a study of metastatic and nonmetastatic thyroid tumors. Looking at the study overall: Repertoires from blood and tumor or nodule tissue of malignant and benign thyroid patients were compared.

Findings of the study overall: Reportedly, malignant thyroid tumors had significantly higher TCR beta diversity than benign nodules, in blood and tumor.

The CDR3 is made up of 12 amino acids. Per the germline V gene, CDR1 is DFQATT and CDR2 is SNEGSKA (reference sequence). For this clone: Its antigen is still unknown.

Authors' processing steps: For papillary thyroid cancer, a distant-metastasis classifier was constructed from CDR3 differences observed across clinicopathological groups. TCRdb re-called clones from the PCR reads using MiXCR. TCRdb, not the original authors, processed these V and J calls. The table lists roughly 98,000 clones, more than 13% of them singletons. Until they underwent thyroid surgery, no patient had received any treatment. The sequence was collected from a female donor with papillary thyroid cancer or a benign thyroid nodule (not recorded which). Some clones in this sample may be carry-over from other donors' samples. V and J are TRBV20-1 and TRBJ1-2; D is unclear. The material sequenced was blood. This CDR3 reads CRVGREDYGYTF. DNA of the CDR3: TGCAGAGTAGGGAGGGAGGACTATGGCTACACCTTC.